In this sample, the clone carrying this T cell receptor (beta chain) turned up a few times. The antigen is undetermined. Combining a sample-barcoded 5' primer with a J-beta primer mix, a second PCR ran for roughly 6 to 11 cycles. Each TCR beta cDNA got a 12-nucleotide random molecular identifier. All samples yielded 2.5 million or more CDR3-containing paired-end reads. TCRdb ran MiXCR on the 5' RACE reads and lists one entry per CDR3 protein. The repertoire has roughly 2 million distinct CDR3 sequences, around half of them found once; the top ten carry 2.1%. The entry originates in a study of blood T cells in healthy people across ages. V dropped 3 bases and J dropped 6 bases, with 21 bases sitting between them. The germline V gene has CDR1 ENHRY and CDR2 SYGVKD. This CDR3 comprises 16 residues. General observations from the study: Both naive CD4+ cell counts and diversity were greater in long-lived donors than in aged donors.

The receptor was derived from a middle-aged woman in good health. This chain connects TRBV10-3 to TRBJ2-7; tentatively, D is TRBD2 (5 bases). Sequenced: blood. In DNA form, the CDR3 reads TGTGCCATCAGTGACCGGGATGCGGACGCCCATGGCGAGCAGTACTTC. It is translated as CAISDRDADAHGEQYF.